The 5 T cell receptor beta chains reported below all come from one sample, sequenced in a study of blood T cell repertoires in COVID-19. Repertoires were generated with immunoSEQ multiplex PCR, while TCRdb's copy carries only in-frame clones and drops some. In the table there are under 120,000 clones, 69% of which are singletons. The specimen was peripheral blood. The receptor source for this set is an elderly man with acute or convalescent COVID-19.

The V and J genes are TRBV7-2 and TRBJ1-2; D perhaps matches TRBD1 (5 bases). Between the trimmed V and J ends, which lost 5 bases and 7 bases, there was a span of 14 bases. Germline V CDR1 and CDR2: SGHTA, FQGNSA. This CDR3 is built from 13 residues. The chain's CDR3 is CASSLPRQGGYTF. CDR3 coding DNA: TGTGCCAGCAGCCTACCTCGGCAGGGTGGCTACACCTTC. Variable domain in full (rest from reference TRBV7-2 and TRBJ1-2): GAGVSQSPSNKVTEKGKDVELRCDPISGHTALYWYRQSLGQGLEFLIYFQGNSAPDKSGLPSDRFSAERTGGSVSTLTIQRTQQEDSAVYLCASSLPRQGGYTFGSGTRLTVV.

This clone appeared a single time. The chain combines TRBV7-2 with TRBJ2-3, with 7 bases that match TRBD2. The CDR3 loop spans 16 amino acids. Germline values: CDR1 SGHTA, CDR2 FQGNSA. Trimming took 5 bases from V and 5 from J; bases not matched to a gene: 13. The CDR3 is CASSASSGNRGDTQYF. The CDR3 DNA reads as TGTGCCAGCAGCGCATCTAGCGGTAACCGAGGAGATACGCAGTATTTT.

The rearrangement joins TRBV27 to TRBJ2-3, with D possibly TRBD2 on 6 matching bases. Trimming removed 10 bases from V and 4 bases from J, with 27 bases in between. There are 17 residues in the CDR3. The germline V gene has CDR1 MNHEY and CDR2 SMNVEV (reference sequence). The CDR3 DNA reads TGTGCCACCTCCCGACTAGTCTCTTATGGGGCGGCAGATACGCAGTATTTT. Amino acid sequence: CATSRLVSYGAADTQYF.

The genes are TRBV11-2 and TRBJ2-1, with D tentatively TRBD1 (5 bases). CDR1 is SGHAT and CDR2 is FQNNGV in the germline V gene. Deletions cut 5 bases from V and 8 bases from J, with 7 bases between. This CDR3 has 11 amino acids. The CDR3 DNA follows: TGTGCCAGCAGCCAGGGTCATGAGCAGTTCTTC. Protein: CASSQGHEQFF.

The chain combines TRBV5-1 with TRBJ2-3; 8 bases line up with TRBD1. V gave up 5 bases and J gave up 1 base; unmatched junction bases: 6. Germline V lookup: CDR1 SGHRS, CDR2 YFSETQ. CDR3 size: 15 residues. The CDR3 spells CASSGQGAGTDTQYF. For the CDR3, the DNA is TGCGCCAGCAGTGGGCAGGGGGCGGGCACAGATACGCAGTATTTT. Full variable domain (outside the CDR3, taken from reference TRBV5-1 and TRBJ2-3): KAGVTQTPRYLIKTRGQQVTLSCSPISGHRSVSWYQQTPGQGLQFLFEYFSETQRNKGNFPGRFSGRQFSNSRSEMNVSTLELGDSALYLCASSGQGAGTDTQYFGPGTRLTVL.